This record looks at one TCR beta chain sequence and its context. Its antigen is still unknown. No clone much larger than this one lies a single base away; base qualities are absent. The CDR3 holds 15 amino acids from the cysteine to the phenylalanine. The read is trimmed to its CDR3 DNA, 45 bases read in frame from base 1. Deletion took 5 bases off V and 0 bases off J, with a span of 12 bases between the germline ends. The germline V gene (reference sequence) specifies SGHKS as CDR1 and YYEKEE as CDR2. Enrolling through a virtual design, the prospective study's participants ranged in age from roughly 18 to 89 years and lived across about two dozen United States geographic areas. In the prospective study, cohorts were assigned on the basis of participant-reported clinical history obtained from a screening survey and a study questionnaire. Recovered participants in ImmuneRACE Cohort 3 were defined as having two consecutive negative NP/OP PCR tests, clearance from a healthcare professional, or resolution of symptoms. In the prospective study, mobile phlebotomists collected whole blood, serum and a nasopharyngeal or oropharyngeal swab from each participant. Additional blood draws and questionnaires over an approximately two-month period could optionally be provided by prospective study participants. Before DNA extraction, blood samples from the prospective study were shipped at room temperature or frozen.

This sample stems from a study of blood T cell repertoires in COVID-19 (dated by TCRdb to 2020 to 2022). With regard to the full study: Samples from collaborators originated in the United States, Italy and Spain and spanned both the acute and convalescent phases of COVID-19. The material from the prospective study consisted of cDNA or gDNA derived from T cells, B-cell-depleted T cells, or PBMCs. The dataset comprised deeply sampled blood TCRbeta repertoires from subjects exposed to, actively infected with, or recovered from COVID-19. The repertoires were released in a freely available public database intended as a resource for research on the immune response to SARS-CoV-2. Sample metadata almost always included a de-identified subject ID, COVID-19 status, age in years and sex. HLA class I and class II types, where available, came from metadata supplied by the sample provider rather than from assay-based typing. The samples were drawn from the first 160 participants of the ongoing ImmuneRACE study and from 1,254 subjects provided by 6 global collaborators.

Paper-wide results and their limitations: How much clinical and demographic metadata was included differed by source and by participant, and the metadata was provided uncurated.

The immunoSEQ Assay, a bias-controlled multiplex PCR, was used to amplify TCRbeta CDR3 regions from genomic DNA. As for how the authors treated the data: Nucleated cell counts per sample were estimated from amplification of reference gene primers within the assay. To quantify the absolute abundance of each unique TCRbeta CDR3 rearrangement, sequence reads were collapsed and filtered. For each sample, productive Simpson clonality was calculated by taking the square root of Simpson's diversity index across productive rearrangements. Here the immuneACCESS table is served through TCRdb, limited to in-frame sequences with V and J called. Missing clones are a known gap in these copies; in checked studies unresolved V genes cover under half, and the rest lacks a known reason. Clone size and the V and J calls come from that table; the DNA yielded D and trimming. The sample table records around 220,000 clones; over 80% of these occur just once. Under 2.5% of the sample comes from the top ten.

The TCR originated in a woman between 18 and 30 years old who had recovered from COVID-19. The sequence links TRBV5-5 to TRBJ1-5; matching of 6 bases hints at TRBD1 as the D gene. Input material: PBMCs or T cells enriched from blood (not recorded which). The CDR3 has the sequence CASSPTGFSNQPQHF. In nucleotides, the sequence is TGTGCCAGCAGTCCGACAGGATTTAGCAATCAGCCCCAGCATTTT.